This TCR beta chain was retrieved from a study of shared clonotypes between healthy human individuals. Trimming removed 1 base from V and 0 bases from J, with 13 bases in between. The CDR3 length is 17 residues. Per the germline V gene, CDR1 is SEHNR and CDR2 is FQNEAQ (reference sequence). Some clones are missing from TCRdb's copy, which holds only in-frame ones; the method was immunoSEQ multiplex PCR. The table lists some 380,000 clones, approximately 97% of them singletons. This clonotype was obtained from a man aged 25-45 years in good health. Specimen: memory CD8+ T cells sorted from blood. Stated subset: CD45RO+ cells pooled with CCR7-negative TemRA cells. The chain uses TRBV7-9 and TRBJ1-3, with D unclear. Here the CDR3 reads CASSLEGTRFSGNTIYF. In DNA form, the CDR3 reads TGTGCCAGCAGCTTAGAAGGTACCAGGTTCTCTGGAAACACCATATATTTT. Using reference TRBV7-9 and TRBJ1-3 for the parts outside the CDR3, the full variable domain is DTGVSQNPRHKITKRGQNVTFRCDPISEHNRLYWYRQTLGQGPEFLTYFQNEAQLEKSRLLSDRFSAERPKGSFSTLEIQRTEQGDSAMYLCASSLEGTRFSGNTIYFGEGSWLTVV.